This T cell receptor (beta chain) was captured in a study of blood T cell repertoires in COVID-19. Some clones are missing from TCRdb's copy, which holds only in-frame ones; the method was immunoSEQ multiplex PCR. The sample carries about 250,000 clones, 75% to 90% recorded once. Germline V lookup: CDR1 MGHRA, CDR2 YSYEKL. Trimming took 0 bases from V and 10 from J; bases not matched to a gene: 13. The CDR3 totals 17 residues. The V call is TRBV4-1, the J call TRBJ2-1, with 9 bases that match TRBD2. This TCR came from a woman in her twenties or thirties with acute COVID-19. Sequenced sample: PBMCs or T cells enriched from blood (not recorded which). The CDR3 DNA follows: TGCGCCAGCAGCCAAGATCCCAGCGGGGGGCCGAGTAGCGAGCAGTTCTTC. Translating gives CASSQDPSGGPSSEQFF.